This T cell receptor beta chain came from a study of cytotoxic CD8 clonotypes in ibrutinib-treated CLL. Whole-study context: In all, roughly twelve patients were relapsed/refractory, approximately 16 were treatment-naive and 17 to 18 were IGHV unmutated. Whole-study results and caveats: Clonality (at baseline) was higher than in age-matched healthy donors and tracked circulating CD8+ T-cell counts. Sustained-remission and progressing patients diverged in sampling times. Rising at ibrutinib response, clonality subsequently fell back toward baseline at progression.

As regards this clone: Its antigen is still unknown.

The germline V gene has CDR1 SGHTA and CDR2 FQGTGA. V lost 3 bases, J lost 1 base, and 12 bases lay in between. CDR3 length: 15 amino acids. TCRdb's copy holds only in-frame clones and misses some; the assay was immunoSEQ multiplex PCR. The repertoire has some 9,800 clones, over 60% of them found once; the top ten carry 15% to 20%. This TCR was recovered from a human donor with chronic lymphocytic leukemia. The source material was PBMCs, sampled before ibrutinib treatment. The chain uses TRBV7-3 and TRBJ2-5; weak D call: TRBD2 (6 bases). CDR3 DNA: TGTGCCAGCAGCTTGGAGGGGATGTCCCAAGAGACCCAGTACTTC. Amino acids: CASSLEGMSQETQYF.